These 32 T cell receptor beta chains were all obtained from the same sample, sequenced in a study of a mutant IDH1 vaccine in newly diagnosed glioma. Time point: baseline, week 1 (first vaccination visit). Noted treatment: pre-vaccination baseline after standard-of-care therapy. Profiling relied on immunoSEQ multiplex PCR, and the TCRdb table lists in-frame clones only, not all of them. This table has 92,000 or so clones, roughly four fifths appearing once. Sequences were derived from PBMCs, sampled from a glioma patient treated with radiotherapy, temozolomide or both. The receptors were gathered from a man aged 40-50 years with glioma. Some clones in this sample may be carry-over from other donors' samples.

Remarks on this clone: The same CDR3 arises from other DNA sequences in this sample as well. The chain couples TRBV5-1 to TRBJ1-1; no clear D. Trimming stripped 2 bases from V and 1 base from J, with 6 bases between. CDR3 length: 13 residues. CDR1 is SGHRS, CDR2 YFSETQ, per germline. The CDR3 DNA reads TGCGCCAGCAGCTTTTCAGGGAACACTGAAGCTTTCTTT. Amino acid sequence: CASSFSGNTEAFF.

The CDR3 sequence is CASSAMVLGDTQYF. In DNA form, the CDR3 reads TGTGCCAGTAGTGCTATGGTCTTGGGAGATACGCAGTATTTT. V usage is TRBV19 and J usage is TRBJ2-3; D ambiguous. Germline CDR1 and CDR2: LNHDA and SQIVND (reference sequence). V was pared by 5 bases and J by 5 bases, with 14 bases between. The CDR3 has 14 amino acids.

The CDR3 here is CASSLLPSGGAREQFF. The CDR3 region has the DNA TGTGCCAGCAGCTTACTTCCTAGCGGGGGGGCCAGAGAGCAGTTCTTC. The rearrangement links TRBV13 to TRBJ2-1; TRBD2 matches at 12 bases. The CDR3 consists of 16 residues. The germline V gene encodes CDR1 PRHDT and CDR2 FYEKMQ (reference sequence). The V and J ends lost 2 bases and 10 bases, in that order; junction bases with no gene match: 9.

The chain employs TRBV30 and TRBJ1-5; D call uncertain. Germline values: CDR1 GTSNPN, CDR2 SVGIG (reference sequence). The CDR3 contains 13 residues. Trimming took 1 base from V and 7 from J, leaving 11 bases between them. CDR3 sequence reads: CAWSGHPSQPQHF. CDR3 coding DNA: TGTGCCTGGAGTGGACACCCCAGCCAGCCCCAGCATTTT.

The rearrangement joins TRBV6-1 to TRBJ1-2; no clear D gene. The germline V gene has CDR1 MNHNS and CDR2 SASEGT. The CDR3 runs to 15 residues. Trimming cost V 6 bases and J 4 bases, with 18 bases left between them. The CDR3 sequence: CASRAHSRASYGYTF. CDR3 DNA: TGTGCCAGCAGGGCACACTCCCGGGCCTCCTATGGCTACACCTTC.

The chain has TRBV5-1 and TRBJ1-4; D is possibly TRBD1 (5 bases). Trimming took 1 base from V and 0 from J, leaving 10 bases between them. CDR1 is SGHRS, CDR2 YFSETQ, per germline. The CDR3 sequence is 16 residues long. The CDR3 DNA reads TGCGCCAGCAGCTTGATGACAGCTGCAACTAATGAAAAACTGTTTTTT. Its protein product is CASSLMTAATNEKLFF.

Worth noting for this clone: The same CDR3 can be traced to other DNA sequences in this sample. The chain uses TRBV18 and TRBJ1-5; D might be TRBD1 (6 bases). Germline V gives CDR1 KGHSH, CDR2 LQKENI. The CDR3 runs 14 residues. V was clipped by 2 bases and J by 4 bases, with 9 bases between them. CDR3 bases: TGTGCCAGCTCACCAGGGCAGGGGAATCAGCCCCAGCATTTT. This sequence encodes CASSPGQGNQPQHF.

The rearrangement uses TRBV7-9 and TRBJ2-7, with D perhaps matching TRBD1 (6 bases). From germline, CDR1 is SEHNR and CDR2 FQNEAQ (reference sequence). The CDR3 extends over 14 amino acids. The V and J ends lost 4 bases and 6 bases respectively, with 16 bases between them. For the CDR3, the DNA is TGTGCCAGCAGCTCCGGGACATGGGTAGGCGAGCAGTACTTC. Encoded protein: CASSSGTWVGEQYF.

This clone came up once. The chain's CDR3 is CASSPKGGVNTEAFF. CDR3 coding DNA: TGTGCCAGCAGCCCAAAGGGGGGCGTGAACACTGAAGCTTTCTTT. J is TRBJ1-1 and V is TRBV25-1; D is possibly TRBD1 (6 bases). CDR1 and CDR2 (germline): MGHDK, SYGVNS. This CDR3 is 15 amino acids long. V was trimmed by 6 bases and J by 0 bases, leaving 14 bases between them.

The J gene is TRBJ1-1, the V gene TRBV29-1; perhaps TRBD1 as D (5 bases). Germline-derived CDR1 and CDR2 are SQVTM and ANQGSEA. The CDR3 has 14 residues. Trimming took 4 bases from V and 0 from J, leaving 12 bases between them. The CDR3: CSVVVWGMNTEAFF. In nucleotides, the CDR3 is TGCAGCGTTGTAGTATGGGGCATGAACACTGAAGCTTTCTTT. The full variable domain, rest sourced from reference TRBV29-1 and TRBJ1-1, is SAVISQKPSRDICQRGTSLTIQCQVDSQVTMMFWYRQQPGQSLTLIATANQGSEATYESGFVIDKFPISRPNLTFSTLTVSNMSPEDSSIYLCSVVVWGMNTEAFFGQGTRLTVV.

This chain uses TRBV5-1 with TRBJ2-5; possibly TRBD1 for D (5 bases). Germline lookup yields CDR1 SGHRS and CDR2 YFSETQ. The CDR3 is made up of 13 amino acids. Trimming took 1 base from V and 5 from J, leaving 9 bases between them. CDR3 coding DNA: TGCGCCAGCAGCTTGAGGGGTTGGGAGACCCAGTACTTC. It translates to CASSLRGWETQYF.

The gene calls are TRBV11-2 and TRBJ2-2; 9 nucleotides align to TRBD2. The V and J ends lost 5 bases and 5 bases, in that order; junction bases with no gene match: 12. Germline values: CDR1 SGHAT, CDR2 FQNNGV. The CDR3 is 17 amino acids. The CDR3 bases are TGTGCCAGCAGCGACGGGGCTAGCGGGGCAAGGACCGGGGAGCTGTTTTTT. Protein sequence: CASSDGASGARTGELFF.

The sample holds a few counts of this clone. The rearrangement joins TRBV18 to TRBJ1-1; D ambiguous. The V gene's germline CDR1 is KGHSH and CDR2 LQKENI. This CDR3 region has 13 residues. Between the trimmed V and J ends, which lost 4 bases and 2 bases, there was a span of 8 bases. The CDR3 here is CASSQGVNTEAFF. In nucleotides, the CDR3 is TGTGCCAGCTCACAGGGCGTAAACACTGAAGCTTTCTTT.

The chain recombines TRBV19 with TRBJ1-1; TRBD1 might be the D (5 bases). The V end was cut by 10 bases, the J end by 5 bases, with 14 bases between. CDR1 and CDR2 (germline): LNHDA, SQIVND (reference sequence). This CDR3 has 12 residues. CDR3 DNA: TGTGCCACCCGGGACTTTCCGACTGAAGCTTTCTTT. Translated: CATRDFPTEAFF.

The rearrangement uses TRBV27 and TRBJ1-2, with D maybe TRBD1 (6 bases). CDR1 and CDR2 (germline): MNHEY, SMNVEV (reference sequence). Trimming removed 3 bases at V and 4 bases at J, with 9 bases between. The CDR3 is 13 amino acids. In nucleotides, the CDR3 is TGTGCCAGCAGTTTGGCGGGGGCCTATGGCTACACCTTC. Amino acid sequence: CASSLAGAYGYTF.

J is TRBJ2-7 and V is TRBV6-1; 10 bases align to TRBD1. J lost 4 bases, V lost 5 bases, and 8 bases had no gene match. Germline-derived CDR1 and CDR2 are MNHNS and SASEGT. The CDR3 contains 15 residues. This chain's CDR3 is CASSSRQGAQYEQYF. In nucleotides, the CDR3 is TGTGCCAGCAGTTCTCGACAGGGGGCTCAGTACGAGCAGTACTTC.

The chain couples TRBV27 to TRBJ2-7; 7 nucleotides align to TRBD2. CDR1 is MNHEY and CDR2 is SMNVEV in the germline V gene (reference sequence). The CDR3 is made up of 16 amino acids. V dropped 4 bases and J dropped 3; count of bases not matched to a gene: 12. Here the CDR3 reads CASSSVGLPQIYEQYF. As DNA, the CDR3 is TGTGCCAGCAGTTCCGTGGGACTACCTCAGATCTACGAGCAGTACTTC.

This chain uses TRBV10-3 with TRBJ2-5, with 7 bases lining up with TRBD2. CDR3 length: 12 residues. V lost 10 bases and J lost 4; bases outside the gene matches: 6. Germline CDR1 is ENHRY and CDR2 is SYGVKD. This chain's CDR3 is CASGGAGETQYF. CDR3 nucleotides: TGTGCCAGCGGGGGAGCCGGAGAGACCCAGTACTTC.

The chain couples TRBV5-1 to TRBJ2-1, with 7 nucleotides matching TRBD1. Germline V CDR1 and CDR2: SGHRS, YFSETQ. V shed 4 bases, J shed 2 bases, and the junction held 18 bases outside the gene matches. The CDR3 is 19 amino acids. CDR3 protein: CASSPGQPSPGSTYNEQFF. CDR3 DNA sequence: TGCGCCAGCAGCCCGGGACAGCCATCCCCCGGGTCGACCTACAATGAGCAGTTCTTC.

This sequence joins TRBV10-2 and TRBJ1-2, with a tentative D call TRBD1 (6 bases). Trimming removed 6 bases from V and 4 bases from J, with 15 bases in between. This CDR3 region has 14 residues. Germline-derived CDR1 and CDR2 are WSHSY and SAAADI. The CDR3 region is CASRDTGLRYGYTF. CDR3 nucleotides: TGCGCCAGCAGGGATACAGGGTTGCGCTATGGCTACACCTTC.

The chain carries TRBV4-1 and TRBJ1-2, with TRBD1 matching 12 bases. Germline CDR1 and CDR2: MGHRA and YSYEKL. V was pared by 3 bases and J by 4 bases, with 3 bases of the junction left unmatched. CDR3 length equals 15 residues. CDR3 residues: CASSQGTGGGYGYTF. In DNA, the CDR3 is TGCGCCAGCAGCCAGGGGACAGGGGGCGGCTATGGCTACACCTTC.

J is TRBJ2-5 and V is TRBV5-4; D not resolved. This CDR3 is 13 amino acids long. Germline CDR1 SGHNT, CDR2 YYREEE (reference sequence). Trimming shortened V by 3 bases and J by 2 bases, and 8 bases separated the two germline ends. CDR3: CASSSQAQETQYF. As DNA, the CDR3 is TGTGCCAGCAGCTCACAAGCTCAAGAGACCCAGTACTTC.

The rearrangement joins TRBV5-6 to TRBJ2-7, with a weak D call TRBD1 (5 bases). The CDR3 has 15 amino acids. V lost 4 bases, J lost 4 bases, and 18 bases lay in between. The germline V gene encodes CDR1 SGHDT and CDR2 YYEEEE. The CDR3 DNA follows: TGTGCCAGCAGCCCTGGGGCCTTCCGGGCGTACGAGCAGTACTTC. This gives the protein CASSPGAFRAYEQYF.

This chain links TRBV6-1 with TRBJ2-7; D unresolved. V lost 5 bases to trimming and J lost 2 bases, with 13 bases between them. CDR3 length: 14 residues. Germline values: CDR1 MNHNS, CDR2 SASEGT. This chain's CDR3 is CASSSLGPTYEQYF. Here the CDR3 DNA reads TGTGCCAGCAGTTCTCTGGGCCCAACCTACGAGCAGTACTTC.

The chain recombines TRBV7-9 with TRBJ2-2, with 10 bases fitting TRBD2. This CDR3 contains 16 residues. V was pared by 5 bases and J by 7 bases, with 10 bases of the junction left unmatched. Germline CDR1 reads SEHNR; CDR2 reads FQNEAQ (reference sequence). The DNA of the CDR3 is TGTGCCAGCAGCCAAGCTCAGCGGGGGGGCCGCGGGGAGCTGTTTTTT. It codes for CASSQAQRGGRGELFF.

The chain carries TRBV2 and TRBJ1-2, with D uncertain. Germline values: CDR1 SNHLY, CDR2 FYNNEI. Trimming removed 4 bases from V and 9 bases from J, with 15 bases in between. This CDR3 has 13 residues. The CDR3 nucleotides are TGTGCCAGCAGTGTCCGGGGTTCTCATAGCTACACCTTC. Its protein product is CASSVRGSHSYTF.

The chain uses TRBV11-2 and TRBJ2-5; tentatively, D is TRBD1 (6 bases). The V end was cut by 4 bases, the J end by 7 bases, with 22 bases between. Germline V gives CDR1 SGHAT, CDR2 FQNNGV. This CDR3 contains 16 residues. CDR3 protein: CASSSHRDTQGATQYF. Here the CDR3 DNA reads TGTGCCAGCAGCTCCCACCGGGACACCCAGGGCGCGACCCAGTACTTC.

This chain links TRBV5-1 with TRBJ1-5; D ambiguous. V lost 3 bases and J 10 bases, leaving 14 bases between the germline ends. Germline V lookup: CDR1 SGHRS, CDR2 YFSETQ. The CDR3 sequence is 13 residues long. The CDR3 nucleotides are TGCGCCAGCAGCTCGGACCTGGGTGGACCCCAGCATTTT. Translated, it gives CASSSDLGGPQHF.

The chain has TRBV25-1 and TRBJ2-5; D not certain. The last part of the DNA fits TRBJ2-7 better; the J call may be wrong. In germline, CDR1 is MGHDK, CDR2 SYGVNS. CDR3 length equals 12 residues. The DNA for the CDR3 is TGTGCCAGCAGTGTTACGTACGACGAGCAGTACTTC. Translating it yields CASSVTYDEQYF.

The genes are TRBV19 and TRBJ2-7; maybe TRBD1 (5 bases). The CDR3 has 15 residues. Germline CDR1 is LNHDA and CDR2 is SQIVND (reference sequence). The V gene lost 10 bases and the J gene lost 3 bases, with 22 bases spanning the gap. The CDR3 spells CATTRGRTSDYEQYF. In DNA, the CDR3 is TGTGCCACCACGAGAGGCAGGACATCGGACTACGAGCAGTACTTC.

This clone has a handful of counts. The chain joins TRBV2 to TRBJ1-1; 7 bases map to TRBD1. Germline V gene sequence: CDR1 SNHLY, CDR2 FYNNEI. The CDR3 length is 12 residues. Germline trimming cut 6 bases from V and 4 bases from J; bases unmatched to any gene: 2. The CDR3 region is CASRQGITEAFF. The DNA of the CDR3 is TGTGCCAGCAGACAGGGGATCACTGAAGCTTTCTTT.

The V call is TRBV2, the J call TRBJ2-7; 9 nucleotides agree with TRBD1. CDR3 length: 14 amino acids. J gave up 3 bases and V 6 bases, and 6 bases lay outside the gene matches. Germline assignment: CDR1 SNHLY and CDR2 FYNNEI. The CDR3 nucleotides are TGTGCCAGCAGGGGGACAGGGTGGGACTACGAGCAGTACTTC. Translated, it gives CASRGTGWDYEQYF.